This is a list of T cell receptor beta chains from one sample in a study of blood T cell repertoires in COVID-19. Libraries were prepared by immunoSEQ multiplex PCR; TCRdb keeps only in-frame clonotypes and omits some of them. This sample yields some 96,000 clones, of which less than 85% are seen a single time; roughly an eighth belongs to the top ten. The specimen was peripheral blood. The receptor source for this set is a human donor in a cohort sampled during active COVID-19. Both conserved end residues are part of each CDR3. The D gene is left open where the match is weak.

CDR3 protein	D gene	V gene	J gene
CASSPETDTEAFF	-	TRBV18	TRBJ1-1
CASRAPTSYEQYF	-	TRBV7-2	TRBJ2-7
CASLPGGKSGELFF	TRBD1	TRBV28	TRBJ2-2
CASSLQTLVGNQPQHF	-	TRBV18	TRBJ1-5
CASSLQGANYGYTF	TRBD1	TRBV27	TRBJ1-2
CASSSQPTQLLSGNTIYF	-	TRBV7-9	TRBJ1-3
CAWSWRINEKLFF	-	TRBV30	TRBJ1-4
CASSQYRGRAFF	TRBD1	TRBV7-9	TRBJ1-1
CASSAGVGTGLYEQYF	TRBD1	TRBV6-1	TRBJ2-7
CATTSDIGETQYF	-	TRBV15	TRBJ2-5
CSVRQGTFADEKLFF	TRBD1	TRBV29-1	TRBJ1-4
CAWSVSQGGWNTEAFF	-	TRBV30	TRBJ1-1
CASSASGTLSYNEQFF	-	TRBV9	TRBJ2-1
CASSRLQETQYF	-	TRBV10-2	TRBJ2-5
CASSYSGGGANVLTF	-	TRBV6-5	TRBJ2-6
CSVEDRAGNQPQHF	-	TRBV29-1	TRBJ1-5
CASSLEGRGYTGELFF	-	TRBV5-1	TRBJ2-2
CASSSSIQGTDTQYF	-	TRBV19	TRBJ2-3
CASSFGQTGELFF	-	TRBV5-1	TRBJ2-2
CASSLRDRGVTGELFF	TRBD1	TRBV7-3	TRBJ2-2
CASTLHGNSPLHF	-	TRBV2	TRBJ1-6
CASSYSRTPSYEQYF	-	TRBV6-5	TRBJ2-7
CASSLTGGSGANVLTF	-	TRBV7-6	TRBJ2-6
CAWSDGQFPVPNQPQHF	-	TRBV30	TRBJ1-5
CASSSTGTYDQPQHF	-	TRBV28	TRBJ1-5
CASRRAGWMNTEAFF	-	TRBV6-5	TRBJ1-1
CASSQDLGTGDSEQYF	TRBD1	TRBV3-1/TRBV3-2	TRBJ2-7
CSASGAGVPFFYSNQPQHF	-	TRBV20-1	TRBJ1-5
CASSLGWTGGVDGYTF	TRBD1	TRBV27	TRBJ1-2
CASSPQWNTEAFF	-	TRBV4-2	TRBJ1-1
CASSDPGRANEKLFF	-	TRBV25-1	TRBJ1-4
CASSHSLETQYF	-	TRBV5-1	TRBJ2-5
CASSLGEYEQYF	-	TRBV6-5	TRBJ2-7
CASSRQNTEAFF	-	TRBV6-5	TRBJ1-1
CASSRGTSETQYF	-	TRBV5-6	TRBJ2-5
CASSVSYGRTDTQYF	-	TRBV9	TRBJ2-3
CASSVRTGYQETQYF	TRBD1	TRBV9	TRBJ2-5
CASSSDRGNSPLHF	TRBD1	TRBV7-3	TRBJ1-6
CASSPRGSGNTIYF	-	TRBV27	TRBJ1-3
CASSYYGEQYF	-	TRBV6-5	TRBJ2-7
CASSLGSLTGGNEQFF	TRBD1	TRBV7-2	TRBJ2-1
CASSPGRDPYEQYF	TRBD2	TRBV28	TRBJ2-7
CASSLGLRTSYEQYF	-	TRBV5-6	TRBJ2-7
CASSFELQGRLNTEAFF	TRBD1	TRBV7-6	TRBJ1-1
CASSPLESYGASLGEQYF	-	TRBV18	TRBJ2-7
CASSLRVWGGENEKLFF	-	TRBV13	TRBJ1-4
CASSRSDRELSGANVLTF	TRBD1	TRBV3-1/TRBV3-2	TRBJ2-6
CASSPTSGWNSNQPQHF	-	TRBV2	TRBJ1-5
CASSDPGRGNTIYF	-	TRBV2	TRBJ1-3
CASSYRGNQPQHF	-	TRBV6-6	TRBJ1-5
CASAYRVSYEQYF	-	TRBV7-8	TRBJ2-7
CASKGQANYGYTF	-	TRBV27	TRBJ1-2
CSASEGAGYTF	-	TRBV20-1	TRBJ1-2
CASSRRGGTNEKLFF	-	TRBV5-4	TRBJ1-4
CASSCPPGTGIHEQYF	TRBD1	TRBV7-3	TRBJ2-7